This entry concerns a single TCR beta chain. A single base separates this from a much larger clone, so it may be a read error. This sample stems from a study of HIV-infected patients and healthy controls. Reverse transcription used roughly 450 ng RNA and constant-region primers for alpha and beta. Using multiplexing indices, alpha and beta chain libraries were generated apart by chain-specific third strand synthesis. TCRdb itself ran the 5' RACE reads through MiXCR, one entry per CDR3 protein. Here the sample spans about 3,300 distinct CDR3 sequences, roughly 20% being singletons. No cell fractionation was done, so the repertoire covers all unsorted peripheral blood T cells. Germline CDR1 is MGHRA and CDR2 is YSYEKL. The CDR3 loop spans 11 amino acids.

The material sequenced was blood, taken before antiretroviral therapy. The gene calls are TRBV4-1 and TRBJ1-1; D ambiguous. This clonotype was obtained from an adult with HIV infection. As DNA, the CDR3 is TGCGACAGCAGCCAAGGGACTGAAGCTTTCTTT. This gives the protein CDSSQGTEAFF.